This T cell receptor beta chain was recorded in a study of T cells of healthy individuals. From the 5' RACE reads, TCRdb called clonotypes with MiXCR, one entry per CDR3 protein. The sample comprises more than 85,000 distinct CDR3 sequences, under 20% of which are singletons, and approximately 6% rests with the top ten. The source of this sequence is a human donor in good health.

In DNA form, the CDR3 reads TGCAGTGCTAGAGATGGGGACACCTCGGTGACCCAGTACTTC. Translating it yields CSARDGDTSVTQYF. The V and J genes are TRBV20-1 and TRBJ2-5, with a tentative D call TRBD1 (6 bases). In germline, CDR1 is DFQATT, CDR2 SNEGSKA (reference sequence). V lost 0 bases and J 7 bases, leaving 15 bases between the germline ends. The CDR3 length is 14 residues.